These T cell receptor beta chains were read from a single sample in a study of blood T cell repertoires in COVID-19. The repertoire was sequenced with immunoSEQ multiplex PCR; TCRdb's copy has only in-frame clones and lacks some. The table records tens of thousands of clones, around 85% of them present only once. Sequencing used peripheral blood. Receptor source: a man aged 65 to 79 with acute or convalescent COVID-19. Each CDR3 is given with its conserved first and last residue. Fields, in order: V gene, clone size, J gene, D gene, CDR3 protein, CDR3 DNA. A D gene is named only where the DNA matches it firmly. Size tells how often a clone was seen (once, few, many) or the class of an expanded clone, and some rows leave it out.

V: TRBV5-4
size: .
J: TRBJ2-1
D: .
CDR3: CASSSWTDPSYNEQFF
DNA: TGTGCCAGCAGCTCCTGGACAGACCCCTCCTACAATGAGCAGTTCTTC

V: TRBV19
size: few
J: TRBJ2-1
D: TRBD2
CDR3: CASRGITSGANEQFF
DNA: TGTGCCAGTAGGGGAATTACTAGCGGGGCCAATGAGCAGTTCTTC

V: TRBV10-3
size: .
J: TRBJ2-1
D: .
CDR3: CAISDVGRTTYNEQFF
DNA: TGTGCCATCAGTGACGTGGGCAGAACGACCTACAATGAGCAGTTCTTC

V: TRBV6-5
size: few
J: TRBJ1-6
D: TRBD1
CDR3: CASRPSGTGNSPLHF
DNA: TGTGCCAGCCGGCCTTCCGGGACAGGCAATTCACCCCTCCACTTT

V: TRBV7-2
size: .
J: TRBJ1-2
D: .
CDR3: CASSLGWHNYGYTF
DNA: TGTGCCAGCAGCTTAGGGTGGCACAACTATGGCTACACCTTC

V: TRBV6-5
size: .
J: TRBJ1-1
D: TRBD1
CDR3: CASSHRDRGWTEAFF
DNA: TGTGCCAGCAGTCACCGGGACAGGGGTTGGACTGAAGCTTTCTTT

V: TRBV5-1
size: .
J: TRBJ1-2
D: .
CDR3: CASSRFGQPKGYTF
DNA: TGCGCCAGCAGCAGATTTGGACAGCCTAAGGGCTACACCTTC

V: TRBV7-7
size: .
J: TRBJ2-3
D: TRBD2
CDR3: CASSKTSGDTDTQYF
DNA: TGTGCTAGCAGCAAGACTAGCGGAGACACAGATACGCAGTATTTT

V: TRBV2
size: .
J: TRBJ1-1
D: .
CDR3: CASSAAPRGNTEAFF
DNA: TGTGCCAGCAGTGCGGCCCCTAGGGGTAACACTGAAGCTTTCTTT

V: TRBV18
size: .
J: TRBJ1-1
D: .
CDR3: CASSLAAGASTEAFF
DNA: TGTGCCAGCTCACTGGCTGCAGGGGCATCCACTGAAGCTTTCTTT

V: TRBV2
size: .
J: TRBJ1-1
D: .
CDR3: CASSEALANTEAFF
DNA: TGTGCCAGCAGTGAAGCGTTAGCGAACACTGAAGCTTTCTTT

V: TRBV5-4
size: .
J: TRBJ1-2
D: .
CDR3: CASSSTGTLAIYGYTF
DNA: TGTGCCAGCAGCTCGACGGGGACATTGGCAATCTATGGCTACACCTTC

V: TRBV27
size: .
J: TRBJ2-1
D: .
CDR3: CASSSSGEDNEQFF
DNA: TGTGCCAGCAGTTCATCGGGAGAAGACAATGAGCAGTTCTTC

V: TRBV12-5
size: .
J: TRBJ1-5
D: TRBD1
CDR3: CASGHGQAINQPQHF
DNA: TGTGCTAGTGGCCACGGACAGGCCATTAATCAGCCCCAGCATTTT

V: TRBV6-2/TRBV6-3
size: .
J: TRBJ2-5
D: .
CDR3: CASSPTGSRETQYF
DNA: TGTGCCAGCAGTCCCACGGGGAGTCGAGAGACCCAGTACTTC

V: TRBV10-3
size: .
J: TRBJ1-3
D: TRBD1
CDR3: CAISDTGVGGNTIYF
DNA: TGTGCCATCAGTGATACAGGGGTTGGTGGAAACACCATATATTTT

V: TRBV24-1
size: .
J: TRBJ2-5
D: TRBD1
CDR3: CATSGIDRGGEETQYF
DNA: TGTGCCACCAGTGGAATCGACAGGGGAGGTGAGGAGACCCAGTACTTC

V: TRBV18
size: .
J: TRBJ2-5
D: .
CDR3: CASSEYQETQYF
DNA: TGTGCCAGCTCTGAGTACCAAGAGACCCAGTACTTC

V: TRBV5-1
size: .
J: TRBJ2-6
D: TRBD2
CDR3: CASSSGGAGANVLTF
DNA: TGCGCCAGCAGCTCGGGAGGGGCTGGGGCCAACGTCCTGACTTTC

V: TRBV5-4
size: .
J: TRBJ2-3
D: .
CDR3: CASSLGQGPRTDTQYF
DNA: TGTGCCAGCAGCTTGGGGCAGGGTCCACGCACAGATACGCAGTATTTT

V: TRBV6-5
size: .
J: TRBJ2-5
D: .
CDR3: CASSSFLAADEETQYF
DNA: TGTGCCAGCAGTTCGTTTCTAGCTGCCGACGAAGAGACCCAGTACTTC

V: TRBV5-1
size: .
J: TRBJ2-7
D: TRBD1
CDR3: CASSLGQGVIYEQYF
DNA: TGCGCCAGCAGCTTGGGACAGGGCGTGATATACGAGCAGTACTTC

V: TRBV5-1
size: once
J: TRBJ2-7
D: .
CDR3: CASSLVGAAEQYF
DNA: TGCGCCAGCAGCTTGGTTGGCGCGGCCGAGCAGTACTTC

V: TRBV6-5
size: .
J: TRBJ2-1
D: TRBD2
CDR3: CASHGGGYYNEQFF
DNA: TGTGCCAGCCACGGCGGGGGGTACTACAATGAGCAGTTCTTC

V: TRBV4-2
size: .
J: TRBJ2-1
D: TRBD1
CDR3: CASSAGQGYNEQFF
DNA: TGTGCCAGCAGCGCGGGACAGGGGTACAATGAGCAGTTCTTC

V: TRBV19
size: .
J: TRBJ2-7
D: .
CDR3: CASSSRLGLGASYEQYF
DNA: TGTGCCAGTAGTAGCCGCCTAGGACTGGGAGCATCCTACGAGCAGTACTTC

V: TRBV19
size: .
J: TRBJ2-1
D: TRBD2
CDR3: CASSTGLAGNSYNEQFF
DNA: TGTGCCAGTAGTACTGGACTAGCGGGGAACTCCTACAATGAGCAGTTCTTC

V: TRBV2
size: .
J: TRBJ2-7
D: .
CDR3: CASSGPTGYEQYF
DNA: TGTGCCAGCAGTGGCCCGACAGGCTACGAGCAGTACTTC

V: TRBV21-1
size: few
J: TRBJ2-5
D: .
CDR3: CASSKGTVRETQYF
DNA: TGTGCCAGCAGCAAAGGGACAGTACGAGAGACCCAGTACTTC

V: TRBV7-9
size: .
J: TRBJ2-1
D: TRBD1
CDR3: CASSSGQGDYNEQFF
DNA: TGTGCCAGCAGCTCCGGACAGGGGGATTACAATGAGCAGTTCTTC

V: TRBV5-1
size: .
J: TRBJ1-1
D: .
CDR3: CASSPSQATKDTEAFF
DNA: TGCGCCAGCAGCCCGAGCCAGGCAACGAAGGACACTGAAGCTTTCTTT

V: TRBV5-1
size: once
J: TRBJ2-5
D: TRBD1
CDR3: CASSPDRVLAWTQYF
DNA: TGCGCCAGCAGCCCCGACAGGGTTCTGGCCTGGACCCAGTACTTC

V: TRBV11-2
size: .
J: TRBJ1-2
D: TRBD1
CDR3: CASSPNQGARWYGYTF
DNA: TGTGCCAGCAGCCCAAACCAGGGGGCTCGGTGGTATGGCTACACCTTC